One sample yielded the 14 T cell receptor beta chains listed below, sequenced in a study of cytotoxic CD8 clonotypes in ibrutinib-treated CLL. Generated by immunoSEQ multiplex PCR, the TCRdb table keeps only in-frame clones and is missing some. The sample carries over 100,000 clones, 80% to 90% recorded once. The sequences come from PBMCs, collected after 24 months of ibrutinib treatment. These receptors were obtained from a human donor with chronic lymphocytic leukemia.

The CDR3 DNA reads as TGTGCCAGCACATCAGACTTCTATGGCTACACCTTC. It yields the protein CASTSDFYGYTF. This chain connects TRBV9 to TRBJ1-2; D not certain. V was shortened by 6 bases and J by 4 bases, with 10 bases between the two germline ends. Germline assignment: CDR1 SGDLS and CDR2 YYNGEE. CDR3 length equals 12 residues.

The rearrangement joins TRBV29-1 to TRBJ1-2; TRBD1 might be the D (6 bases). Per the germline V gene, CDR1 is SQVTM and CDR2 is ANQGSEA. The CDR3 contains 12 residues. Between the trimmed V and J ends, which lost 6 bases and 3 bases, there was a span of 11 bases. The CDR3 sequence: CSVPDSYYGYTF. DNA of the CDR3: TGCAGCGTCCCGGACAGTTACTATGGCTACACCTTC.

This clone was counted once. The chain has TRBV30 and TRBJ1-5; D unclear. V lost 0 bases to trimming and J lost 1 base, with 4 bases between them. Germline-derived CDR1 and CDR2 are GTSNPN and SVGIG (reference sequence). The CDR3 length is 13 residues. CDR3 DNA sequence: TGTGCCTGGAGTGTTGCAAGCAATCAGCCCCAGCATTTT. Its translation: CAWSVASNQPQHF.

The chain combines TRBV4-3 with TRBJ1-2, with D uncertain. The V end lost 2 bases, the J end lost 7 bases, and 11 bases lay between the germline ends. CDR1 is LGHNA and CDR2 is YSLEER in the germline V gene. The CDR3 has 13 residues. The CDR3 nucleotides are TGCGCCAGCAGCCAACAAAGATACGGTGGCTACACCTTC. Amino acid sequence: CASSQQRYGGYTF.

The chain links TRBV6-5 to TRBJ1-2, with D uncertain. The CDR3 covers 14 residues. The V gene lost 2 bases and the J gene lost 6 bases, with 13 bases spanning the gap. Germline CDR1 is MNHEY and CDR2 is SVGAGI. The CDR3 DNA reads TGTGCCAGCAGTTACCTCGGAGGCTGGGATGGCTACACCTTC. Translated, it gives CASSYLGGWDGYTF.

The rearrangement joins TRBV15 to TRBJ2-4, with D possibly TRBD2 on 5 matching bases. Trimming cost V 0 bases and J 8 bases, with 8 bases left between them. The CDR3 has 13 residues. Germline lookup yields CDR1 LNHNV and CDR2 YYDKDF (reference sequence). CDR3 bases: TGTGCCACCAGCAGAGATACTAGAGACATTCAGTACTTC. As protein: CATSRDTRDIQYF.

The J gene is TRBJ2-3, the V gene TRBV30; possible D gene TRBD2, 6 bases. The germline gives CDR1 GTSNPN, CDR2 SVGIG (reference sequence). V was pared by 2 bases and J by 10 bases, with 25 bases between. The CDR3 length is 16 residues. The CDR3 DNA follows: TGTGCCTGGAGTAGTGTGGGCGCGGGGTTAAGGGCCGCGCAGTATTTT. This encodes CAWSSVGAGLRAAQYF. Based on the CDR3 plus reference TRBV30 and TRBJ2-3, the full variable domain is SQTIHQWPATLVQPVGSPLSLECTVEGTSNPNLYWYRQAAGRGLQLLFYSVGIGQISSEVPQNLSASRPQDRQFILSSKKLLLSDSGFYLCAWSSVGAGLRAAQYFGPGTRLTVL.

The V gene is TRBV5-5, the J gene TRBJ1-2; perhaps TRBD1 as D (5 bases). Trimming took off 5 bases at V and 1 base at J, with 12 bases between the two ends. The CDR3 length is 14 residues. Germline CDR1 is SGHKS and CDR2 is YYEKEE (reference sequence). As DNA, the CDR3 is TGTGCCAGCAGGGTGGGTGGGGGTAACTATGGCTACACCTTC. Its translation: CASRVGGGNYGYTF.

V gene TRBV29-1 combines with J gene TRBJ1-2; TRBD1 agrees at 9 bases. The J segment lost 1 base and the V segment lost 7 bases, leaving 4 bases of the junction unmatched. This CDR3 is 13 amino acids long. Per germline, CDR1 SQVTM and CDR2 ANQGSEA. The CDR3, as DNA: TGCAGCGCGGACAGGGGAGGTAACTATGGCTACACCTTC. This sequence encodes CSADRGGNYGYTF.

This clone was found once. The chain joins TRBV11-2 to TRBJ1-1; D is undetermined. Germline assignment: CDR1 SGHAT and CDR2 FQNNGV. CDR3 size: 12 residues. Trimming left V 1 base short and J 7 bases short, with 7 bases between. The CDR3 loop reads CASSLVGNEAFF. The CDR3, as DNA: TGTGCCAGCAGCTTAGTGGGGAATGAAGCTTTCTTT.

The chain links TRBV28 to TRBJ2-3; 7 bases map to TRBD1. Per germline, CDR1 MDHEN and CDR2 SYDVKM. The CDR3 length is 13 residues. Germline trimming cut 5 bases from V and 6 bases from J; bases unmatched to any gene: 5. DNA of the CDR3: TGTGCCAGCAGTCCCTACAGGGGTGATACGCAGTATTTT. Protein sequence: CASSPYRGDTQYF.

This chain joins TRBV7-9 and TRBJ2-7; 9 positions match TRBD2. Germline V gene sequence: CDR1 SEHNR, CDR2 FQNEAQ (reference sequence). The V segment lost 5 bases and the J segment 0 bases; nucleotides outside the gene matches: 5. CDR3 size: 15 residues. CDR3: CASSILLAGSYEQYF. In DNA form, the CDR3 reads TGTGCCAGCAGCATCCTACTAGCGGGCTCCTACGAGCAGTACTTC.

The CDR3 DNA is TGTGCCAGCGAAGGGACCGCTTATGGCTACACCTTC. It encodes CASEGTAYGYTF. V usage is TRBV19 and J usage is TRBJ1-2, with TRBD1 as a possible D gene (5 bases). Trimming took 9 bases from V and 5 from J, leaving 13 bases between them. CDR3 length: 12 amino acids. Germline CDR1 and CDR2: LNHDA and SQIVND (reference sequence). Using reference TRBV19 and TRBJ1-2 for the parts outside the CDR3, the full variable domain is DGGITQSPKYLFRKEGQNVTLSCEQNLNHDAMYWYRQDPGQGLRLIYYSQIVNDFQKGDIAEGYSVSREKKESFPLTVTSAQKNPTAFYLCASEGTAYGYTFGSGTRLTVV.

The genes are TRBV6-1 and TRBJ2-6; TRBD1 is a possible D gene (5 bases). Germline CDR1 and CDR2: MNHNS and SASEGT. CDR3 length: 14 residues. The germline V and J ends were trimmed by 5 bases and 3 bases, with 8 bases remaining between them. The CDR3 DNA is TGTGCCAGCAGTCCAGGGCTTGGGGCCAACGTCCTGACTTTC. It is translated as CASSPGLGANVLTF.